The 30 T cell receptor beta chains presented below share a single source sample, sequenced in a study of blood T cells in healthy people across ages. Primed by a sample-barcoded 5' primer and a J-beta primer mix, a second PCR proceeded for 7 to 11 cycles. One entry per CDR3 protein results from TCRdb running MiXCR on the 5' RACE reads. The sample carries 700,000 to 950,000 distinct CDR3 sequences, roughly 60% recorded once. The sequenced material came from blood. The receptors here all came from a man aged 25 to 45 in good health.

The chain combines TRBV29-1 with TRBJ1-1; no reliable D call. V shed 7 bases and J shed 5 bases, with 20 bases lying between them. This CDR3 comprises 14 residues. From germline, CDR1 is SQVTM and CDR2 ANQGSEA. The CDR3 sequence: CSADPPSGATEAFF. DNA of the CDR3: TGCAGCGCCGACCCCCCGTCTGGCGCGACTGAAGCTTTCTTT.

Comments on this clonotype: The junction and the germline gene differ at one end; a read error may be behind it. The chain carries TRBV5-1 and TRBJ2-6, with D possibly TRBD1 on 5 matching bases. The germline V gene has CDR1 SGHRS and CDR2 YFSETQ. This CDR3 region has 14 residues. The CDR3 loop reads CASSLWSGASVLTF. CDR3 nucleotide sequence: TGCGCCAGCAGCTTGTGGAGTGGGGCCAGCGTCCTGACTTTC.

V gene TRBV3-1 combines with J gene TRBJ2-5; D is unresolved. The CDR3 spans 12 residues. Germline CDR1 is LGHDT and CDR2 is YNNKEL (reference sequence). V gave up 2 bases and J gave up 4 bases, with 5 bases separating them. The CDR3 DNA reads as TGTGCCAGCAGCCAAACCACAGAGACCCAGTACTTC. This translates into CASSQTTETQYF.

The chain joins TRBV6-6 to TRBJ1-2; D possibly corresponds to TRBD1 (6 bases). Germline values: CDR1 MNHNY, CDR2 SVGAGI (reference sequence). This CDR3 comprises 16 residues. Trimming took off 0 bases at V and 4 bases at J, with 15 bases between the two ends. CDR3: CASSYSAGHRGYGYTF. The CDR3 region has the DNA TGTGCCAGCAGTTACTCAGCGGGACACCGTGGCTATGGCTACACCTTC.

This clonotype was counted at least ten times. DNA for the CDR3: TGTGCCAGCAGTCTCCAGCATGGAGAGACCCAGTACTTC. Protein sequence: CASSLQHGETQYF. The V gene is TRBV28, the J gene TRBJ2-5; D call uncertain. Trimming pared 5 bases from V and 4 bases from J, leaving 11 bases between. CDR1 is MDHEN and CDR2 is SYDVKM in the germline V gene. This CDR3 is built from 13 residues.

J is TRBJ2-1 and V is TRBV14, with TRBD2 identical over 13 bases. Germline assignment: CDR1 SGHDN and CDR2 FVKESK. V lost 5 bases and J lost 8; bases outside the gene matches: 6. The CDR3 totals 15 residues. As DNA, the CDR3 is TGTGCCAGCAGCATCAGGACTAGCGGGGGAGATGAGCAGTTCTTC. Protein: CASSIRTSGGDEQFF. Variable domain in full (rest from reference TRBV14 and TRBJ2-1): EAGVTQFPSHSVIEKGQTVTLRCDPISGHDNLYWYRRVMGKEIKFLLHFVKESKQDESGMPNNRFLAERTGGTYSTLKVQPAELEDSGVYFCASSIRTSGGDEQFFGPGTRLTVL.

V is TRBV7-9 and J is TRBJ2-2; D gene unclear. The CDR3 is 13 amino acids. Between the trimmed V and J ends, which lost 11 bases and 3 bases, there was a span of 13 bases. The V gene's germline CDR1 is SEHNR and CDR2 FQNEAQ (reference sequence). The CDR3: CADSLGDTGELFF. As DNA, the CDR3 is TGTGCCGACTCCCTTGGGGACACCGGGGAGCTGTTTTTT.

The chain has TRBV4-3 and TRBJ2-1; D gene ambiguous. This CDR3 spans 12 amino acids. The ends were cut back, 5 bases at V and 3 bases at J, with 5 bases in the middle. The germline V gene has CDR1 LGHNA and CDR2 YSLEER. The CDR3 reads CASSDNYNEQFF. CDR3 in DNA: TGCGCCAGCAGCGATAACTACAATGAGCAGTTCTTC.

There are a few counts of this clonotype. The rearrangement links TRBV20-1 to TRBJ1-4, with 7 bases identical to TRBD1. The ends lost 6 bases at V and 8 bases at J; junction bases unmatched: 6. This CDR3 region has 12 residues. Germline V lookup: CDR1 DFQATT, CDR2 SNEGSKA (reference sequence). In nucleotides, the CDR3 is TGCAGTGCAAGGGGACAGTTCGAAAAACTGTTTTTT. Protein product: CSARGQFEKLFF.

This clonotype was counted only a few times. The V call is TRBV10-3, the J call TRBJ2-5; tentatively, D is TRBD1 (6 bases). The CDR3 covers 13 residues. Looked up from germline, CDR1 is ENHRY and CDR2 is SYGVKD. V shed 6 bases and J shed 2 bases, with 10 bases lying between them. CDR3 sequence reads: CAISYGQQETQYF. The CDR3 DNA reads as TGTGCCATCAGCTACGGACAGCAAGAGACCCAGTACTTC.

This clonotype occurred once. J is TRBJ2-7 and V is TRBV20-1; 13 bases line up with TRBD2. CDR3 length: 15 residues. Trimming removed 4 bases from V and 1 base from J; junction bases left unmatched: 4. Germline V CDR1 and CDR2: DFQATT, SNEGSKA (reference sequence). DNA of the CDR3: TGCAGTGCTATCGGACTAGCGGGAGTATCCTACGAGCAGTACTTC. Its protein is CSAIGLAGVSYEQYF.

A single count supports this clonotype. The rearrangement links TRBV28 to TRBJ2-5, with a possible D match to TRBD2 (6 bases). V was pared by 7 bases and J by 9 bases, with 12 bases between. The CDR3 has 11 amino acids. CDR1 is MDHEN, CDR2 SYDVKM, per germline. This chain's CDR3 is CASKFWGAQYF. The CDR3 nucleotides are TGTGCCAGCAAGTTCTGGGGGGCCCAGTACTTC.

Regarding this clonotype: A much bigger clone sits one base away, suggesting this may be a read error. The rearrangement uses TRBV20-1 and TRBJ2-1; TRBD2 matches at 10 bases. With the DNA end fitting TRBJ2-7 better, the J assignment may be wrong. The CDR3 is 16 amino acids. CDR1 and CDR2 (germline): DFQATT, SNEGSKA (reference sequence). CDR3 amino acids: CSARRLAGAIYNEQYF. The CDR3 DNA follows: TGCAGTGCTAGAAGGCTAGCGGGGGCAATCTACAATGAGCAGTACTTC.

CDR3 coding DNA: TGCAGTGCTTTTTCCGGACTAGCGGGAGTTGGCGAGCAGTACTTC. Protein product: CSAFSGLAGVGEQYF. The V and J genes are TRBV20-1 and TRBJ2-7; 13 bases align to TRBD2. Looked up from germline, CDR1 is DFQATT and CDR2 is SNEGSKA (reference sequence). Trimming at V came to 5 bases and at J to 6 bases, leaving 10 bases not matched to a gene. This CDR3 region has 15 residues.

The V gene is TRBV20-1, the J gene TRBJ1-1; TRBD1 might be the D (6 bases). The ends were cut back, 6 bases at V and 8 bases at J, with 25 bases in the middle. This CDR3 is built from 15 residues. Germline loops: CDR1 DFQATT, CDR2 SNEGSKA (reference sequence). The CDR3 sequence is CSASREYTGSQEAFF. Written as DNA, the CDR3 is TGCAGTGCCAGCAGGGAATACACAGGGTCCCAGGAAGCTTTCTTT.

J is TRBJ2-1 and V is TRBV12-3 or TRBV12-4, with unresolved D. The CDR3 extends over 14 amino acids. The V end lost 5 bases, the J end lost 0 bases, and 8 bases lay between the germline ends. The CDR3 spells CASSLHISYNEQFF. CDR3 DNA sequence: TGTGCCAGCAGTCTCCACATCTCCTACAATGAGCAGTTCTTC.

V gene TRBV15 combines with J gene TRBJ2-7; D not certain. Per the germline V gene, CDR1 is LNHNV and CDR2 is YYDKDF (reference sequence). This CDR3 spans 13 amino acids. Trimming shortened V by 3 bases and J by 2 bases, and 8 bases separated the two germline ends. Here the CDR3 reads CATSSSITYEQYF. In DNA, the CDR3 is TGTGCCACCAGCAGTTCTATCACCTACGAGCAGTACTTC.

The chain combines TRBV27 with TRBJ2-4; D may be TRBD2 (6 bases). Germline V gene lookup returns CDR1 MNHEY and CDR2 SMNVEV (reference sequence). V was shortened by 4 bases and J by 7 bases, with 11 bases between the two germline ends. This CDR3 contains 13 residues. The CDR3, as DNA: TGTGCCAGCAGTTATGGGGGAGGCAACATTCAGTACTTC. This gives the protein CASSYGGGNIQYF.

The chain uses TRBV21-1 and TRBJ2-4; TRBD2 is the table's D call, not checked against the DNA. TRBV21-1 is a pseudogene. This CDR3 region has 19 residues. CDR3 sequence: CASSNPNRASHLAKNIQYF. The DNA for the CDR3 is TGTGCCAGCAGCAACCCGAATCGGGCTAGCCACCTAGCCAAAAACATTCAGTACTTC.

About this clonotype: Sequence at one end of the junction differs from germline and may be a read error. The CDR3 nucleotides read TGTCGGGCTAGCGGGGGGGCTAAGCAAGGCACAGATACGCAGTATTTT. Amino acid sequence: CRASGGAKQGTDTQYF. V and J are TRBV20-1 and TRBJ2-3; 12 nucleotides line up with TRBD2. In germline, CDR1 is DFQATT, CDR2 SNEGSKA (reference sequence). This CDR3 has 16 residues.

CDR3 loop: CSAWGLAGEGSYEQYF. CDR3 DNA: TGCAGTGCTTGGGGACTAGCGGGAGAAGGGTCCTACGAGCAGTACTTC. The gene calls are TRBV20-1 and TRBJ2-7; 14 bases map to TRBD2. Germline values: CDR1 DFQATT, CDR2 SNEGSKA (reference sequence). The CDR3 length is 16 residues. Trimming cost V 5 bases and J 1 base; bases outside gene matches: 7.

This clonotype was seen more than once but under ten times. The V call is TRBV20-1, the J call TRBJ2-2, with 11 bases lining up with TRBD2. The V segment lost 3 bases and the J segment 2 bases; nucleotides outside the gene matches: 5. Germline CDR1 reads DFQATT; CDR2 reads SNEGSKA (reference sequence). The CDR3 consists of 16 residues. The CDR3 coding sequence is TGCAGTGCTAGTTTAGCGGGAGGGTTAAACACCGGGGAGCTGTTTTTT. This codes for CSASLAGGLNTGELFF.

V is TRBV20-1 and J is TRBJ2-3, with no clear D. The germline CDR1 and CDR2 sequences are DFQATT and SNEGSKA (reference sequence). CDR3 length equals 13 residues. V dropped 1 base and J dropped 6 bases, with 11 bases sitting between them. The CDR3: CSARGPLSDTQYF. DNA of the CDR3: TGCAGTGCTAGAGGCCCCCTGTCCGATACGCAGTATTTT.

CDR3 coding DNA: TGTGCCAGCAGTTTGGGGGCCGGAAAACTGTTTTTT. Translation: CASSLGAGKLFF. J is TRBJ1-4 and V is TRBV12-3 or TRBV12-4; a weak D match, TRBD1 (6 bases). The CDR3 loop spans 12 amino acids. Deletions cut 3 bases from V and 10 bases from J, with 9 bases between.

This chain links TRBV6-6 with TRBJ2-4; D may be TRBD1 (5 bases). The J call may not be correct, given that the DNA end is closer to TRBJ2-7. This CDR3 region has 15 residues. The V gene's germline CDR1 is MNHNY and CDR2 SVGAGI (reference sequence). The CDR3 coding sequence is TGTGCCAGCAGTTACTCTAGGGGCCGAGGCTACGAGCAGTACTTC. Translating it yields CASSYSRGRGYEQYF.

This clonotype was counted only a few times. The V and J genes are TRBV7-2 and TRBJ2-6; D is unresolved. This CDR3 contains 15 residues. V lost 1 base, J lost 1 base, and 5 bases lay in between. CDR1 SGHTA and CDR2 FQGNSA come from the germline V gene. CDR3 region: CASSLGQSGANVLTF. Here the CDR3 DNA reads TGTGCCAGCAGCTTAGGTCAATCTGGGGCCAACGTCCTGACTTTC.

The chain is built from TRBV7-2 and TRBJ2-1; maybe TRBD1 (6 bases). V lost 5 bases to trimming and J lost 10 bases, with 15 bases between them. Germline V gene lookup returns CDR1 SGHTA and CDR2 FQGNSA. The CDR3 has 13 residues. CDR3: CASSPGHQGEQFF. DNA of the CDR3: TGTGCCAGCAGCCCGGGACACCAAGGGGAGCAGTTCTTC.

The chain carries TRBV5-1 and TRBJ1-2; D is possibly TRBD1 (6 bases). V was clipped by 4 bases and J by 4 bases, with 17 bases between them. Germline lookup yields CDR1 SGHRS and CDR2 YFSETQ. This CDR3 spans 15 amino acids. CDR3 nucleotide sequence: TGCGCCAGCAGCCCCACCGGGACAACCTCCTATGGCTACACCTTC. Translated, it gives CASSPTGTTSYGYTF. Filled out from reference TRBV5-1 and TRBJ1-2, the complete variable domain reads KAGVTQTPRYLIKTRGQQVTLSCSPISGHRSVSWYQQTPGQGLQFLFEYFSETQRNKGNFPGRFSGRQFSNSRSEMNVSTLELGDSALYLCASSPTGTTSYGYTFGSGTRLTVV.

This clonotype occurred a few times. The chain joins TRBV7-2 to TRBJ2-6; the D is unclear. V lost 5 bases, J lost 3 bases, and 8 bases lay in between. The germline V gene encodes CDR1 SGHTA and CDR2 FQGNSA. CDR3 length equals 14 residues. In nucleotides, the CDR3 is TGTGCCAGCAGCGCCACTTTTGGGGCCAACGTCCTGACTTTC. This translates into CASSATFGANVLTF.

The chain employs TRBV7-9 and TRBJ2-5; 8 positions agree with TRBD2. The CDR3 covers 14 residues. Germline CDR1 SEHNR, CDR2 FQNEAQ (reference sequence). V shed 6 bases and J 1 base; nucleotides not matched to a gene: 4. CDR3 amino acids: CASSRRGGQETQYF. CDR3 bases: TGTGCCAGCAGTCGCCGGGGGGGCCAAGAGACCCAGTACTTC.